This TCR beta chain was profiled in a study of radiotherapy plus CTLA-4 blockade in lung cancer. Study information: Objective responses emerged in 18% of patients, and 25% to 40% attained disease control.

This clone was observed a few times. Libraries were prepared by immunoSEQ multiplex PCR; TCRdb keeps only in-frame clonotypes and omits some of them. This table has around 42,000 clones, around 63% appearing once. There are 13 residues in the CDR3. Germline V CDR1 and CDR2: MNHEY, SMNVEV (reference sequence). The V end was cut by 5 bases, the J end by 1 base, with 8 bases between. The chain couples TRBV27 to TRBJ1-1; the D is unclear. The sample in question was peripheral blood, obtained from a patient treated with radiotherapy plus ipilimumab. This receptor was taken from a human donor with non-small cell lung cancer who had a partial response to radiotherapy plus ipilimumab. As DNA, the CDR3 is TGTGCCAGCAGTACTAACCCGAACACTGAAGCTTTCTTT. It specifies CASSTNPNTEAFF.